This T cell receptor (beta chain) derives from a study of blood T cell repertoires in COVID-19. Study as a whole: Italy, Spain and the United States were the sources of the convalescent and acute COVID-19 samples.

Original analysis: Cell counts per sample came from amplifying reference gene primers. Some clones are missing from TCRdb's copy, which holds only in-frame ones; the method was immunoSEQ multiplex PCR. V and J calls and clone size are as listed in that table; D and trimming were resolved from the DNA. Of around 120,000 clones in the sample, 86% were seen once. About this clone: Other DNA sequences in the sample encode the same CDR3.

Trimming stripped 2 bases from V and 0 bases from J, with 7 bases between. The CDR3 runs to 15 residues. Germline V lookup: CDR1 MDHEN, CDR2 SYDVKM. The TCR was taken from a man aged 65 to 79 who had recovered from COVID-19. Sequencing was carried out using peripheral blood. This rearrangement joins TRBV28 to TRBJ1-4, with D possibly matching TRBD1 (6 bases). CDR3 sequence: CASSLPGATNEKLFF. The CDR3 nucleotides read TGTGCCAGCAGTTTACCAGGGGCAACTAATGAAAAACTGTTTTTT.